These 29 T cell receptor beta chains share one sample of origin, sequenced in a study of blood T cell repertoires in COVID-19. The table came from immunoSEQ multiplex PCR; TCRdb's copy has only in-frame clones and leaves some out. The sample shows around 160,000 clones, roughly 90% of them seen only once. The sequenced material came from peripheral blood. These receptors were collected from a human donor in a cohort sampled during active COVID-19.

CDR3 protein: CASSQIPGLAFNEQFF. CDR3 DNA: TGTGCCAGCAGCCAAATCCCGGGACTAGCCTTCAATGAGCAGTTCTTC. V is TRBV4-2 and J is TRBJ2-1, with 9 bases lining up with TRBD2. From germline, CDR1 is LGHNA and CDR2 YNFKEQ. The CDR3 extends over 16 amino acids. The J segment lost 6 bases and the V segment lost 2 bases, leaving 8 bases of the junction unmatched.

The chain links TRBV4-1 to TRBJ1-3; 10 bases are a match to TRBD1. Germline CDR1 reads MGHRA; CDR2 reads YSYEKL. The CDR3 runs to 19 residues. Trimming cost V 1 base and J 1 base; bases outside gene matches: 10. The CDR3 region has the DNA TGCGCCAGCAGCCAAGCCAGGGACAGGGGAATTGTATCTGGAAACACCATATATTTT. Protein sequence: CASSQARDRGIVSGNTIYF.

The chain combines TRBV19 with TRBJ1-2; D may be TRBD1 (5 bases). CDR1 LNHDA and CDR2 SQIVND come from the germline V gene (reference sequence). The CDR3 runs to 14 residues. The CDR3 DNA reads TGTGCGACGAAGGGGTCCCGCACGCCCTATGGCTACACCTTC. Encoded protein: CATKGSRTPYGYTF.

This clone appeared a single time. The V call is TRBV20-1, the J call TRBJ2-5, with D hard to call. V lost 7 bases and J lost 2, with 8 bases in between. CDR1 and CDR2 from the germline V gene are DFQATT and SNEGSKA (reference sequence). CDR3 length: 11 residues. Here the CDR3 DNA reads TGCAGTGTTACGGTGCAAGAGACCCAGTACTTC. It encodes CSVTVQETQYF.

The J gene is TRBJ1-6, the V gene TRBV28; D is perhaps TRBD1 (6 bases). The germline gives CDR1 MDHEN, CDR2 SYDVKM. The CDR3 is made up of 16 amino acids. V lost 7 bases to trimming and J lost 6 bases, with 19 bases between them. The CDR3 sequence is CASTPAAGVINSPLHF. CDR3 DNA sequence: TGTGCCAGCACCCCGGCGGCAGGGGTGATTAATTCACCCCTCCACTTT.

Remarks on this clone: Within the sample, other DNA sequences also encode this same CDR3. CDR3 in DNA: TGCGCCAGCAGCTCGGGACAGGGCACAGATACGCAGTATTTT. Its protein product is CASSSGQGTDTQYF. This chain uses TRBV5-1 with TRBJ2-3, with 8 nucleotides matching TRBD1. This CDR3 region has 14 residues. V was pared by 3 bases and J by 1 base, with 1 base of the junction left unmatched. Germline V gives CDR1 SGHRS, CDR2 YFSETQ.

The chain recombines TRBV19 with TRBJ1-5, with D possibly TRBD1 on 5 matching bases. CDR3 size: 15 residues. Trimming took off 3 bases at V and 0 bases at J, with 9 bases between the two ends. Germline V gene lookup returns CDR1 LNHDA and CDR2 SQIVND (reference sequence). The CDR3 loop is CASSMGQPSNQPQHF. In DNA, the CDR3 is TGTGCCAGTAGTATGGGGCAGCCTAGCAATCAGCCCCAGCATTTT.

This clone has just one count. The chain uses TRBV11-2 and TRBJ2-2; tentative D call: TRBD2 (5 bases). CDR1 and CDR2 (germline): SGHAT, FQNNGV. V lost 6 bases and J 3 bases, leaving 17 bases between the germline ends. The CDR3 length is 16 residues. This CDR3 is CASSPAGSIDTGELFF. CDR3 sequence (DNA): TGTGCCAGCAGTCCCGCGGGCTCCATTGACACCGGGGAGCTGTTTTTT.

The chain joins TRBV4-3 to TRBJ2-5, with TRBD2 matching 7 bases. The CDR3 runs to 14 residues. The germline V gene has CDR1 LGHNA and CDR2 YSLEER. The trim removed 6 bases at V and 4 bases at J, leaving 8 bases unmatched. Here the CDR3 DNA reads TGCGCCAGCAGTCCTGGCGGGGAGGGAGAGACCCAGTACTTC. This codes for CASSPGGEGETQYF.

The chain links TRBV6-1 to TRBJ2-1; 13 bases map to TRBD2. With V trimmed by 2 bases and J by 15 bases, 7 bases remained unmatched. The CDR3 has 14 residues. CDR1 is MNHNS, CDR2 SASEGT, per germline. The CDR3 is CASSESWTSGSTFF. In DNA form, the CDR3 reads TGTGCCAGCAGTGAATCCTGGACTAGCGGGAGTACGTTCTTC.

The chain couples TRBV14 to TRBJ1-4; 7 bases are shared with TRBD1. The V gene's germline CDR1 is SGHDN and CDR2 FVKESK. This CDR3 spans 15 amino acids. V was clipped by 1 base and J by 4 bases; unmatched bases: 3. DNA of the CDR3: TGTGCCAGCAGCCAAGCGGCAGGGGGTAATGAAAAACTGTTTTTT. It codes for CASSQAAGGNEKLFF.

This clone is a singleton in its sample. The V gene is TRBV5-1, the J gene TRBJ2-1, with D perhaps TRBD1 (6 bases). This CDR3 is built from 17 residues. From germline, CDR1 is SGHRS and CDR2 YFSETQ. Trimming pared 0 bases from V and 1 base from J, leaving 14 bases between. CDR3 DNA: TGCGCCAGCAGCTTGGACAGGGCTTTGGGGTCCTACAATGAGCAGTTCTTC. Residues: CASSLDRALGSYNEQFF.

The rearrangement links TRBV5-4 to TRBJ1-1; 8 bases agree with TRBD1. The CDR3 is made up of 18 amino acids. The junction had 12 bases not matched to a gene; V was cut back by 1 base and J by 1 base. In germline, CDR1 is SGHNT, CDR2 YYREEE (reference sequence). CDR3: CASSLKGQGLDQNTEAFF. As DNA, the CDR3 is TGTGCCAGCAGCTTGAAAGGACAGGGTTTGGACCAGAACACTGAAGCTTTCTTT. Full variable domain (missing parts from reference TRBV5-4 and TRBJ1-1): ETGVTQSPTHLIKTRGQQVTLRCSSQSGHNTVSWYQQALGQGPQFIFQYYREEENGRGNFPPRFSGLQFPNYSSELNVNALELDDSALYLCASSLKGQGLDQNTEAFFGQGTRLTVV.

This clone was recorded a few times. The chain employs TRBV7-9 and TRBJ2-2, with D maybe TRBD1 (6 bases). V was cut by 1 base and J by 5 bases, with 14 bases left in between. CDR3 length: 16 residues. Germline V lookup: CDR1 SEHNR, CDR2 FQNEAQ (reference sequence). CDR3 coding DNA: TGTGCCAGCAGCTTAGAGTTCCAGGGGTTGACCGGGGAGCTGTTTTTT. This codes for CASSLEFQGLTGELFF.

The chain carries TRBV29-1 and TRBJ2-4; TRBD2 matches 15 bases. CDR3 length: 17 amino acids. Germline V lookup: CDR1 SQVTM, CDR2 ANQGSEA. V was pared by 3 bases and J by 7 bases, with 10 bases of the junction left unmatched. DNA of the CDR3: TGCAGCGTTGAGGGACTAGCGGGAGGCCCTCTAAGTAACATTCAGTACTTC. This gives the protein CSVEGLAGGPLSNIQYF.

J is TRBJ2-7 and V is TRBV4-1, with 8 nucleotides matching TRBD2. CDR1 and CDR2 (germline): MGHRA, YSYEKL. The CDR3 runs to 16 residues. J was trimmed by 4 bases and V by 0 bases; bases with no gene match: 8. Here the CDR3 reads CASSQESIAGMYEQYF. The CDR3 DNA reads as TGCGCCAGCAGCCAAGAGTCAATAGCGGGGATGTACGAGCAGTACTTC.

The chain uses TRBV5-6 and TRBJ2-1; possible D gene TRBD1, 6 bases. This CDR3 has 14 amino acids. Trimming took off 2 bases at V and 2 bases at J, with 8 bases between the two ends. Germline-derived CDR1 and CDR2 are SGHDT and YYEEEE. DNA of the CDR3: TGTGCCAGCAGCTTAGAGGGGGCCTACAATGAGCAGTTCTTC. It codes for CASSLEGAYNEQFF. The full variable domain, in which reference TRBV5-6 and TRBJ2-1 provide the parts outside the CDR3, is DAGVTQSPTHLIKTRGQQVTLRCSPKSGHDTVSWYQQALGQGPQFIFQYYEEEERQRGNFPDRFSGHQFPNYSSELNVNALLLGDSALYLCASSLEGAYNEQFFGPGTRLTVL.

This clone has a single count. J is TRBJ2-1 and V is TRBV9, with 9 bases fitting TRBD2. Germline CDR1 reads SGDLS; CDR2 reads YYNGEE. Trimming took 4 bases from V and 1 from J; bases not matched to a gene: 6. The CDR3 loop spans 16 amino acids. The CDR3 nucleotides read TGTGCCAGCAGCCCTAGCGGGATACCTTCCTACAATGAGCAGTTCTTC. Translating it yields CASSPSGIPSYNEQFF.

The chain employs TRBV5-1 and TRBJ2-2; TRBD1 matches at 9 bases. Trimming removed 7 bases from V and 3 bases from J; junction bases left unmatched: 7. Germline loops: CDR1 SGHRS, CDR2 YFSETQ. The CDR3 covers 15 residues. CDR3 coding DNA: TGCGCCAGCGGGACAGGGTTTATCGACACCGGGGAGCTGTTTTTT. It yields the protein CASGTGFIDTGELFF.

The chain recombines TRBV30 with TRBJ1-6; no reliable D call. The CDR3 has 13 amino acids. Per the germline V gene, CDR1 is GTSNPN and CDR2 is SVGIG (reference sequence). V lost 4 bases, J lost 7 bases, and 11 bases lay in between. The DNA for the CDR3 is TGTGCCTGGACTCCCGGTGAAAATTCACCCCTCCACTTT. It specifies CAWTPGENSPLHF.

This clone was picked up a small number of times. The genes are TRBV30 and TRBJ1-5; D remains ambiguous. The germline CDR1 and CDR2 sequences are GTSNPN and SVGIG (reference sequence). Deletions cut 2 bases from V and 1 base from J, with 6 bases between. The CDR3 runs 13 residues. CDR3 bases: TGTGCCTGGAGTAGAGGCAGCAATCAGCCCCAGCATTTT. Amino acids: CAWSRGSNQPQHF. Full variable domain (rest looked up from reference TRBV30 and TRBJ1-5): SQTIHQWPATLVQPVGSPLSLECTVEGTSNPNLYWYRQAAGRGLQLLFYSVGIGQISSEVPQNLSASRPQDRQFILSSKKLLLSDSGFYLCAWSRGSNQPQHFGDGTRLSIL.

A few counts support this clone. The J gene is TRBJ2-1, the V gene TRBV6-5; 8 bases match TRBD1. Germline trimming cut 6 bases from V and 7 bases from J; bases unmatched to any gene: 8. CDR3 length equals 14 residues. Germline V lookup: CDR1 MNHEY, CDR2 SVGAGI. The CDR3 reads CASRIRDRLNEQFF. Written as DNA, the CDR3 is TGTGCCAGCAGAATTCGGGACAGGTTAAATGAGCAGTTCTTC.

CDR3 nucleotide sequence: TGTGCCAGCACTACAGGGGGCCGAGGTGAAAAACTGTTTTTT. The encoded protein is CASTTGGRGEKLFF. J is TRBJ1-4 and V is TRBV28, with TRBD1 matching over 9 bases. The CDR3 has 14 amino acids. The V gene end was trimmed by 7 bases and the J gene end by 7 bases; junction bases not matched to a gene: 7. CDR1 and CDR2 from the germline V gene are MDHEN and SYDVKM.

The chain carries TRBV4-1 and TRBJ2-3; possibly TRBD1 for D (7 bases). This CDR3 comprises 17 residues. V was shortened by 2 bases and J by 4 bases, with 19 bases between the two germline ends. Germline V CDR1 and CDR2: MGHRA, YSYEKL. The CDR3 region has the DNA TGCGCCAGCAGCCAATCCGGGGCAGGGGGGTTATCAGATACGCAGTATTTT. This codes for CASSQSGAGGLSDTQYF.

This clone was detected only a few times. This chain links TRBV13 with TRBJ2-1; possibly TRBD1 for D (6 bases). The CDR3 has 18 amino acids. V shed 4 bases and J shed 9 bases, with 28 bases lying between them. In germline, CDR1 is PRHDT, CDR2 FYEKMQ (reference sequence). The CDR3 nucleotides read TGTGCCAGCAGCTCCCCCTACCTTTTCGTGGGGGCCCGTTTTGAGCAGTTCTTC. Its protein is CASSSPYLFVGARFEQFF.

The CDR3 region has the DNA TGTGCCATCAGTGGTGTGGGAGGTGGCACCGGGGAGCTGTTTTTT. Encoded protein: CAISGVGGGTGELFF. The chain recombines TRBV10-3 with TRBJ2-2, with D possibly matching TRBD2 (6 bases). Germline values: CDR1 ENHRY, CDR2 SYGVKD. V lost 4 bases, J lost 4 bases, and 13 bases lay in between. The CDR3 has 15 residues.

This clone was seen once. V and J are TRBV4-3 and TRBJ1-1; TRBD1 is a possible D gene (5 bases). CDR1 LGHNA and CDR2 YSLEER come from the germline V gene. The ends were cut back, 8 bases at V and 3 bases at J, with 19 bases in the middle. The CDR3 covers 15 residues. DNA of the CDR3: TGCGCCAGCGGAGCGGGGGTAAGAAGGGACACTGAAGCTTTCTTT. Translating it yields CASGAGVRRDTEAFF.

The chain is built from TRBV7-3 and TRBJ2-2; 7 bases map to TRBD1. V gave up 1 base and J gave up 4 bases; unmatched junction bases: 0. Germline CDR1 SGHTA, CDR2 FQGTGA. This CDR3 has 14 amino acids. CDR3 sequence reads: CASSLNRGTGELFF. In DNA, the CDR3 is TGTGCCAGCAGCTTAAACAGGGGCACCGGGGAGCTGTTTTTT. The whole variable domain, remainder taken from reference TRBV7-3 and TRBJ2-2, is GAGVSQTPSNKVTEKGKYVELRCDPISGHTALYWYRQSLGQGPEFLIYFQGTGAADDSGLPNDRFFAVRPEGSVSTLKIQRTERGDSAVYLCASSLNRGTGELFFGEGSRLTVL.

V usage is TRBV2 and J usage is TRBJ2-3; unclear D gene. V shed 6 bases and J shed 6 bases, with 19 bases lying between them. Germline V lookup: CDR1 SNHLY, CDR2 FYNNEI. The CDR3 spans 15 residues. CDR3 sequence (DNA): TGTGCCAGCAGACCAACCCTAAGTCGCTTGGATACGCAGTATTTT. It encodes CASRPTLSRLDTQYF. Combining the CDR3 with reference TRBV2 and TRBJ2-3 gives the whole variable domain EPEVTQTPSHQVTQMGQEVILRCVPISNHLYFYWYRQILGQKVEFLVSFYNNEISEKSEIFDDQFSVERPDGSNFTLKIRSTKLEDSAMYFCASRPTLSRLDTQYFGPGTRLTVL.